This T cell receptor (beta chain) was found in a study of T cell clonotyping in hematopoietic cell transplantation. Time point specified: recipient sample about 28 days before transplant, after cytoreduction. Trimming took off 5 bases at V and 4 bases at J, with 10 bases between the two ends. This CDR3 region has 13 residues. Germline V gene data show CDR1 as SGHNT and CDR2 as YENEEA. Only in-frame clones appear in the TCRdb table, and some are missing; sequencing was by immunoSEQ multiplex PCR. The table shows over 45,000 clones, with 65% to 90% occurring only once. In this sample, this clone turned up a few times.

This clonotype was sampled from a man in his sixties with biphenotypic leukemia. Some clones in this sample may be carry-over from other donors' samples. The sample here was peripheral blood mononuclear cells, taken before stem cell transplant. This rearrangement joins TRBV11-3 to TRBJ2-3; D is unresolved. CDR3 coding DNA: TGTGCCAGCAGCAACCCAGAGGCAGATACGCAGTATTTT. Translation: CASSNPEADTQYF.